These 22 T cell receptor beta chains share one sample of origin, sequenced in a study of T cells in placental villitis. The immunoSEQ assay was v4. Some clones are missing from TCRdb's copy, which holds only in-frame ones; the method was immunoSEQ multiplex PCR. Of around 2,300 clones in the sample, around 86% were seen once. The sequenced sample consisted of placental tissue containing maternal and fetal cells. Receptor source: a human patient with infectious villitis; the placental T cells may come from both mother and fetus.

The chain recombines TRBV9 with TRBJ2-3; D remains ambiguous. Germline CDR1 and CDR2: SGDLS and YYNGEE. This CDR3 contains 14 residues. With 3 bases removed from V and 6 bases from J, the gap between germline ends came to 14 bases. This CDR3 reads CASSALSIRDTQYF. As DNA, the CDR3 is TGTGCCAGCAGCGCCCTCTCCATACGGGATACGCAGTATTTT.

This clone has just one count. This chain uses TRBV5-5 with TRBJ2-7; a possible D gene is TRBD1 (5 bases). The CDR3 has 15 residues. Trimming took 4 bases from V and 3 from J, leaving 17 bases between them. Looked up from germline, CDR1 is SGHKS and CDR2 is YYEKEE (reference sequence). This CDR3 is CASSQTDQQVYEQYF. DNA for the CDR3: TGTGCCAGCAGCCAGACAGATCAACAAGTCTACGAGCAGTACTTC.

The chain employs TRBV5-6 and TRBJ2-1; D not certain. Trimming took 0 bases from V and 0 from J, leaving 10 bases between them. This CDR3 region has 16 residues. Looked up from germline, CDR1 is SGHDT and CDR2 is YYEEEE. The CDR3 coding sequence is TGTGCCAGCAGCTTGGCCGAAATGAGCTCCTACAATGAGCAGTTCTTC. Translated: CASSLAEMSSYNEQFF.

CDR3 protein: CATSGGERVVGELFF. The CDR3, as DNA: TGTGCCACCAGCGGGGGGGAGAGGGTCGTCGGGGAGCTGTTTTTT. This chain links TRBV15 with TRBJ2-2; 7 positions match TRBD2. The CDR3 has 15 amino acids. Trimming at V came to 5 bases and at J to 7 bases, leaving 10 bases not matched to a gene. Germline loops: CDR1 LNHNV, CDR2 YYDKDF (reference sequence). Full variable domain (remainder filled in from reference TRBV15 and TRBJ2-2): DAMVIQNPRYQVTQFGKPVTLSCSQTLNHNVMYWYQQKSSQAPKLLFHYYDKDFNNEADTPDNFQSRRPNTSFCFLDIRSPGLGDTAMYLCATSGGERVVGELFFGEGSRLTVL.

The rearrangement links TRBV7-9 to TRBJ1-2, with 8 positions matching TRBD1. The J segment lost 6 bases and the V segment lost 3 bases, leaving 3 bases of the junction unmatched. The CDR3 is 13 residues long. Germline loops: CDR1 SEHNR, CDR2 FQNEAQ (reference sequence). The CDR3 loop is CASSLDRDNGYTF. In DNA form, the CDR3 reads TGTGCCAGCAGCTTGGACAGGGATAATGGCTACACCTTC.

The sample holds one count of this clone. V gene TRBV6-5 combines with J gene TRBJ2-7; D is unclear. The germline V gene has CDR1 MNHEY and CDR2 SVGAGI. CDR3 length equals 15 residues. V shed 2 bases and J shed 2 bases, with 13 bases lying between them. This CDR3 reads CASSYGSGEPYEQYF. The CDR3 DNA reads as TGTGCCAGCAGTTACGGGTCGGGCGAACCCTACGAGCAGTACTTC.

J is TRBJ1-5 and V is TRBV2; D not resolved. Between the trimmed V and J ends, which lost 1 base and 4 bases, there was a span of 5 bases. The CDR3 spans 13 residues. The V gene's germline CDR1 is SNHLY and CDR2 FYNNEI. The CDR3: CASSEVINQPQHF. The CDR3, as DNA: TGTGCCAGCAGTGAAGTAATTAATCAGCCCCAGCATTTT.

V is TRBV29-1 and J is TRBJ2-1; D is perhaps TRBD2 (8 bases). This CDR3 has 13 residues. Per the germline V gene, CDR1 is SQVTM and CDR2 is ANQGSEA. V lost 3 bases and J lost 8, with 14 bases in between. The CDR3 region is CSVDPGRGHEQFF. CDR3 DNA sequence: TGCAGCGTTGACCCCGGGAGGGGGCATGAGCAGTTCTTC.

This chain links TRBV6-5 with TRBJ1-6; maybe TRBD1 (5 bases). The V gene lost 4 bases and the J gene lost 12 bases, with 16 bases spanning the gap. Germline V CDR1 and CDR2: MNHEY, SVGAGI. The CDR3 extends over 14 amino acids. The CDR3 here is CASSLRGFRGPLHF. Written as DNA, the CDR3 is TGTGCCAGCAGTTTGAGGGGATTTCGGGGACCCCTCCACTTT.

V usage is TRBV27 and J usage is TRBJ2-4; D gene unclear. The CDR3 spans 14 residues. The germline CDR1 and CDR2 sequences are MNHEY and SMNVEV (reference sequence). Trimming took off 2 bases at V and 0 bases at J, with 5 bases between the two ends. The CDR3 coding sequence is TGTGCCAGCAGTTTAACAATAGCCAAAAACATTCAGTACTTC. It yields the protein CASSLTIAKNIQYF.

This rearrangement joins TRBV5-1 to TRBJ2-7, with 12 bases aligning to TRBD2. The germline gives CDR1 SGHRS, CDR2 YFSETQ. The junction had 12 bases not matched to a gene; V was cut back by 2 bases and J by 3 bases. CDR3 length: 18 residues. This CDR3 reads CASSFRPSGGEFGYEQYF. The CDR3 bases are TGCGCCAGCAGCTTTCGTCCTAGCGGGGGGGAGTTTGGCTACGAGCAGTACTTC.

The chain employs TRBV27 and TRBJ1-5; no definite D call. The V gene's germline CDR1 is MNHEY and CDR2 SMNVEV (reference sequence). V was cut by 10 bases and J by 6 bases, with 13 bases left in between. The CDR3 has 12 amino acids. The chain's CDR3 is CATRGIGQPQHF. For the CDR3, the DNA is TGTGCCACCCGGGGTATTGGTCAGCCCCAGCATTTT.

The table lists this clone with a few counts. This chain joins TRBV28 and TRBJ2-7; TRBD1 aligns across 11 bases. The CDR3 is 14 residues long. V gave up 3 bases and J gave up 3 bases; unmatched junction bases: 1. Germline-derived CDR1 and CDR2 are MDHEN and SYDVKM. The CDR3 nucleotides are TGTGCCAGCAGTTTGGGGACAGGGGGCTACGAGCAGTACTTC. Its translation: CASSLGTGGYEQYF.

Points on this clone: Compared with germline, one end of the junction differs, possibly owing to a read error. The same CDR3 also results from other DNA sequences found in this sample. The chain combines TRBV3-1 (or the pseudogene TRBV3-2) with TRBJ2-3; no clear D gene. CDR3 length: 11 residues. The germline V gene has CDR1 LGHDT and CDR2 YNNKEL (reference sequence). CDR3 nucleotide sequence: TGTGCCAGCAGTCAAGTCGATACGCAGTATTTT. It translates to CASSQVDTQYF.

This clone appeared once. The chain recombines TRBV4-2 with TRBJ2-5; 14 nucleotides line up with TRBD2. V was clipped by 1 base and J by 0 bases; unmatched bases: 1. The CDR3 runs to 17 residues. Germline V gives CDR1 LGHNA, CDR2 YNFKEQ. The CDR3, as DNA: TGTGCCAGCAGCCAAGGACTAGCGGGGGGGTACCAAGAGACCCAGTACTTC. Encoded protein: CASSQGLAGGYQETQYF.

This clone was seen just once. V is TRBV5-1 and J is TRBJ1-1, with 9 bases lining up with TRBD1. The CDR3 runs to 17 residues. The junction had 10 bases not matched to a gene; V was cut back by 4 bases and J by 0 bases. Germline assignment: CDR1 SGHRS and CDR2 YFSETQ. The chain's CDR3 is CASSPDRGPLMNTEAFF. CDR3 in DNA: TGCGCCAGCAGCCCGGACAGGGGCCCCCTTATGAACACTGAAGCTTTCTTT.

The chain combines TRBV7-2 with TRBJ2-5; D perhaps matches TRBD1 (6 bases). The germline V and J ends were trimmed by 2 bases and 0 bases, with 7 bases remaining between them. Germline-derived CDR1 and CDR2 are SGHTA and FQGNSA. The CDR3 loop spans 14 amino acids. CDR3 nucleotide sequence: TGTGCCAGCAGCTTAAGGGGGTACCAAGAGACCCAGTACTTC. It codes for CASSLRGYQETQYF.

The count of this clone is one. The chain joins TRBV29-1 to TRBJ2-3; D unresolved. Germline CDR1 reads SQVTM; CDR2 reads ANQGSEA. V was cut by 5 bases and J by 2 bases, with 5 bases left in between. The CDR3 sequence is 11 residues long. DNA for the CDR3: TGCAGCGTTCGGTCCACAGATACGCAGTATTTT. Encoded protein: CSVRSTDTQYF.

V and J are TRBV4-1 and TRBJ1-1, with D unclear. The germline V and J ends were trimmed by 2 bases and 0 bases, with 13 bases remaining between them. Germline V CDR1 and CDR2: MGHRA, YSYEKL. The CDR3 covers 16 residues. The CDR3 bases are TGCGCCAGCAGCCAAAGGGCAGACTACATGAACACTGAAGCTTTCTTT. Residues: CASSQRADYMNTEAFF.

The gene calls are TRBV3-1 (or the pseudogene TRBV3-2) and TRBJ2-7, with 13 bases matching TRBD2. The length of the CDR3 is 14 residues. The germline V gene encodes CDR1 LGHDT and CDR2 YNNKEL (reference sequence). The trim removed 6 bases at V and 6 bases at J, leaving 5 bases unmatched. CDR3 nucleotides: TGTGCCAGCAGACCCACTAGCGGGGGGGGCGAGCAGTACTTC. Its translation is CASRPTSGGGEQYF.

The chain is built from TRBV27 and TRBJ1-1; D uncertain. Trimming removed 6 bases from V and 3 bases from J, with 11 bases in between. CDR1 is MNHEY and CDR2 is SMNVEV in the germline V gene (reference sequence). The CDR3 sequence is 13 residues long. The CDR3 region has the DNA TGTGCCAGCAGCCTCAGTCGGGACACTGAAGCTTTCTTT. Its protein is CASSLSRDTEAFF.

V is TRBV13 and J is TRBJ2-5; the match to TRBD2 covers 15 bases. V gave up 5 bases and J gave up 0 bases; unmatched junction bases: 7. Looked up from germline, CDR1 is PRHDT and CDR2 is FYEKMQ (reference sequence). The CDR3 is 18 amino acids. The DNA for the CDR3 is TGTGCCAGCAGCCCAGGGACTAGCGGGGGGATGTACCAAGAGACCCAGTACTTC. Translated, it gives CASSPGTSGGMYQETQYF.